A selection of T cell receptor beta chains follows, all from one sample in a study of blood T cell repertoires in COVID-19. Produced via immunoSEQ multiplex PCR; TCRdb's table is partial and in-frame only. In the table there are 400,000 to 550,000 clones, around 89% of which are singletons. What was sequenced was peripheral blood. Receptors were obtained from a woman younger than 45 with acute or convalescent COVID-19. CDR3s include the opening cysteine and the closing phenylalanine or tryptophan. D genes are given only for firm matches. The listing skips clone size in some rows; elsewhere it reads once, few, many or a size class.

V	J	size	D	length	CDR3	DNA
TRBV15	TRBJ1-1	-	-	16	CATSRSPAGQFRKAFF	TGTGCCACCAGCAGATCCCCCGCGGGGCAGTTTCGCAAAGCTTTCTTT
TRBV5-4	TRBJ2-3	-	-	12	CASSAETNTQYF	TGTGCCAGCAGCGCAGAAACAAATACGCAGTATTTT
TRBV19	TRBJ2-5	-	TRBD1	14	CASRAQGKRETQYF	TGTGCCAGTAGAGCACAGGGGAAGAGAGAGACCCAGTACTTC
TRBV3-1/TRBV3-2	TRBJ1-4	-	-	13	CASGGKLNEKLFF	TGTGCCTCCGGGGGAAAGCTGAATGAAAAACTGTTTTTT
TRBV5-1	TRBJ2-7	-	-	15	CASSLVQPGLDEQYF	TGCGCCAGCAGCTTGGTACAGCCTGGTTTAGACGAGCAGTACTTC
TRBV5-1	TRBJ1-1	few	-	12	CASSPDGGRAFF	TGCGCCAGCAGCCCCGATGGAGGGCGGGCTTTCTTT
TRBV6-5	TRBJ1-2	-	-	16	CASSYSTGGWRSGYTF	TGTGCCAGCAGTTACTCGACCGGGGGATGGCGAAGTGGCTACACCTTC
TRBV9	TRBJ1-1	-	-	13	CASSNPGSTEAFF	TGTGCCAGCAGTAATCCAGGGTCCACTGAAGCTTTCTTT
TRBV7-2	TRBJ2-7	-	-	15	CASSLGVGSFDEQYF	TGTGCCAGCAGCTTAGGGGTTGGGAGTTTCGACGAGCAGTACTTC
TRBV24-1	TRBJ2-5	-	-	14	CATEKGHGQETQYF	TGTGCCACCGAAAAGGGACACGGACAAGAGACCCAGTACTTC
TRBV27	TRBJ1-5	-	-	13	CASSLGRFQPQHF	TGTGCCAGCAGTTTAGGCAGGTTTCAGCCCCAGCATTTT
TRBV30	TRBJ2-7	-	-	12	CAWSVSLGEQYF	TGTGCCTGGAGTGTAAGCCTAGGCGAGCAGTACTTC
TRBV30	TRBJ1-4	-	-	14	CAWSRGAQDEKLFF	TGTGCCTGGAGTAGGGGCGCGCAGGATGAAAAACTGTTTTTT
TRBV5-5	TRBJ1-3	-	TRBD1	16	CASSFVTGGRGNTIYF	TGTGCCAGCAGCTTTGTGACAGGGGGACGTGGAAACACCATATATTTT
TRBV5-6	TRBJ2-7	-	TRBD1	15	CASSLGQGGSYEQYF	TGTGCCAGCAGCTTGGGACAGGGTGGTTCCTACGAGCAGTACTTC
TRBV24-1	TRBJ2-7	-	-	14	CATSATAFGDEQYF	TGTGCCACCAGTGCAACAGCCTTTGGCGACGAGCAGTACTTC
TRBV5-4	TRBJ1-4	-	TRBD1	15	CASSYDRDPNEKLFF	TGTGCCAGCAGCTACGACAGGGATCCTAATGAAAAACTGTTTTTT
TRBV5-4	TRBJ1-1	-	-	10	CASSLLGAFF	TGTGCCAGCAGCCTGCTCGGGGCTTTCTTT
TRBV28	TRBJ2-7	-	-	11	CASTDRYEQYF	TGTGCCAGCACCGACAGGTACGAGCAGTACTTC
TRBV27	TRBJ2-5	-	-	15	CASSSSREYGETQYF	TGTGCCAGCAGTTCGTCGAGGGAATACGGGGAGACCCAGTACTTC
TRBV13	TRBJ1-5	-	TRBD1	14	CASSIRGLGQPQHF	TGTGCCAGCAGCATCAGGGGGCTTGGTCAGCCCCAGCATTTT
TRBV6-5	TRBJ1-5	-	-	13	CASWTAGNQPQHF	TGTGCCAGCTGGACAGCTGGAAATCAGCCCCAGCATTTT
TRBV12-5	TRBJ2-5	-	-	16	CASGPDSGTPLETQYF	TGTGCTAGTGGTCCCGACTCCGGGACTCCCTTAGAGACCCAGTACTTC
TRBV24-1	TRBJ2-1	-	TRBD2	16	CATSTTSGGFGDEQFF	TGTGCCACCAGTACGACTAGCGGGGGGTTTGGGGATGAGCAGTTCTTC
TRBV3-1/TRBV3-2	TRBJ1-1	-	-	15	CASSHSRGFSGEAFF	TGTGCCAGCAGCCACTCAAGGGGTTTTTCCGGTGAAGCTTTCTTT
TRBV27	TRBJ2-3	-	TRBD1	14	CASSETGGRDTQYF	TGTGCCAGCAGCGAAACAGGGGGTAGAGATACGCAGTATTTT
TRBV6-5	TRBJ2-1	once	-	13	CASSPGQLSEQFF	TGTGCCAGCAGCCCGGGACAACTGAGTGAGCAGTTCTTC
TRBV27	TRBJ2-5	-	-	14	CASSFLPDQETQYF	TGTGCCAGCAGTTTTCTGCCAGACCAAGAGACCCAGTACTTC
TRBV6-5	TRBJ1-2	once	-	14	CASSASLGLDGYTF	TGTGCCAGCAGCGCAAGTTTGGGGCTTGATGGCTACACCTTC
TRBV6-5	TRBJ1-1	-	-	11	CASRQLFEAFF	TGTGCCAGCAGACAGCTTTTTGAAGCTTTCTTT
TRBV30	TRBJ1-5	-	TRBD1	14	CAWSEGDSSQPQHF	TGTGCCTGGAGTGAAGGGGACAGTAGTCAGCCCCAGCATTTT
TRBV13	TRBJ1-3	-	-	16	CASINTGGSLGNTIYF	TGTGCCAGCATAAATACGGGTGGATCGTTAGGAAACACCATATATTTT
TRBV7-3	TRBJ2-1	-	TRBD1	15	CASSPKRGPGTEQFF	TGTGCCAGCAGCCCTAAAAGGGGGCCGGGGACGGAGCAGTTCTTC
TRBV5-1	TRBJ2-2	-	TRBD2	15	CASSWDLAGAGELFF	TGCGCCAGCAGCTGGGATCTAGCGGGGGCCGGGGAGCTGTTTTTT
TRBV7-6	TRBJ2-1	-	TRBD1	15	CASSLFGDRYNEQFF	TGTGCCAGCAGCCTCTTCGGGGACAGATACAATGAGCAGTTCTTC
TRBV29-1	TRBJ2-5	-	-	12	CSVDPLRETQYF	TGCAGCGTTGACCCCCTCCGAGAGACCCAGTACTTC
TRBV27	TRBJ1-4	-	-	17	CASSSSGLRRNNEKLFF	TGTGCCAGCAGTTCTTCCGGACTTCGGAGAAATAATGAAAAACTGTTTTTT
TRBV30	TRBJ1-2	-	-	17	CAWRVVSGGKSRYGYTF	TGTGCCTGGAGGGTGGTTAGCGGTGGTAAATCTCGGTATGGCTACACCTTC
TRBV14	TRBJ2-2	-	-	15	CASSQLTGYTGELFF	TGTGCCAGCAGCCAACTCACAGGGTACACCGGGGAGCTGTTTTTT
TRBV14	TRBJ1-2	-	-	15	CASSQERLKNYGYTF	TGTGCCAGCAGCCAAGAACGCCTAAAGAACTATGGCTACACCTTC
TRBV4-1	TRBJ2-3	many	-	13	CASSQGLDATQYF	TGCGCCAGCAGCCAAGGGCTAGATGCTACGCAGTATTTT